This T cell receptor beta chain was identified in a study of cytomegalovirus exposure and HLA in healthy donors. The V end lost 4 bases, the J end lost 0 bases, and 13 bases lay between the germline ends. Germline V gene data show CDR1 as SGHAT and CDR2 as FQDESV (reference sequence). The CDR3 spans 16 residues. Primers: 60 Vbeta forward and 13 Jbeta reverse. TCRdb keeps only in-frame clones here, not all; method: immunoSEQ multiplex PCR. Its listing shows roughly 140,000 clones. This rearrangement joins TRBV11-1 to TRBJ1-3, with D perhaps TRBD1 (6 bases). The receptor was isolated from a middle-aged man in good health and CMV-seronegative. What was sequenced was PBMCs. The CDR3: CASSYQGPSSGNTIYF. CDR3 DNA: TGTGCCAGCAGCTACCAGGGGCCTAGCTCTGGAAACACCATATATTTT.